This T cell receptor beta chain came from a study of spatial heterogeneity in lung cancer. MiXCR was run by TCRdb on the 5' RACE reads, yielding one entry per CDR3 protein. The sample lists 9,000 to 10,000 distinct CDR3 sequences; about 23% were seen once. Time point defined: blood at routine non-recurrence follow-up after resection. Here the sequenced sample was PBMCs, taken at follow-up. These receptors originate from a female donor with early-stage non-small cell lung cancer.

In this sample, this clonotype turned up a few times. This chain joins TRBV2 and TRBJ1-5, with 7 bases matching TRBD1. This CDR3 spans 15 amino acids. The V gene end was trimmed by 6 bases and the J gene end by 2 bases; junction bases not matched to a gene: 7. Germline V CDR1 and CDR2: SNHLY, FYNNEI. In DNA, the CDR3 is TGTGCCAGCAGGGGTAACAGGGGTGGCAATCAGCCCCAGCATTTT. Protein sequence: CASRGNRGGNQPQHF.